Here is one TCR beta chain with its context. Its antigen remains unidentified. No base qualities exist here, and no much larger clone lies one base off it. The data derive from a study of Tregs in tolerant kidney transplant recipients (dated by TCRdb to the late 2010s). About the full investigation: The study applied TCRbeta sequencing to find donor-specific regulatory T cells before combined kidney and bone marrow transplantation and then followed those same cells after transplant.

For TCRbeta CDR3 sequencing, genomic DNA was extracted from sorted cells using the QIAGEN DNeasy Blood and Tissue Kit. Through immunoSEQ, high-throughput TCRbeta CDR3 sequencing was done commercially, including PCR amplification with internal controls and bias correction. In the authors' own workflow: Unique productive TCRbeta sequences were defined by CDR3 nucleotide sequence when primers matched and otherwise by CDR3 amino acid sequence together with Vbeta and Jbeta genes. To correct for sorting error, sequences found in more than one sorted population at a frequency ratio of 2:1 or less were discarded, and the remaining shared sequences were assigned to the population with the higher frequency. A sequence was defined as donor-reactive if the sequence was expanded at least 5-fold in CFSE-low cells compared with unstimulated cells and had a frequency of at least 0.01% in CFSE-low cells. Repertoire divergence was quantified by Jensen-Shannon divergence using the top 100 TCRbeta sequences ranked by frequency. When a sample had multiple sequencing runs, each run was corrected for sorting error separately and the runs were then pooled. This is the immuneACCESS table as TCRdb keeps it, with only in-frame sequences that have V and J called. A part of the clones is gone; compared with another copy, unresolved V genes explain less than half, and the rest is unexplained. From that table come the V and J calls and clone size; the DNA was used to work out D and trimming. Across this sample there are approximately 82,000 clones, with 93% seen only once. The ten largest clonotypes hold about 1.5% of the sample.

The transplants used related donors along with nonmyeloablative bone marrow transplantation, and in the human trials mixed chimerism was transient. Unstimulated Tregs (CD4+CD25+CD127-), CD4+ non-Tregs (CD4+CD25-), CD4 and CD8 cells were FACS-sorted from thawed PBMCs. Patients were 4 combined kidney and bone marrow transplant recipients from the ITN036ST trial, and only these trial subjects had samples available. Healthy control blood was processed to PBMCs by Ficoll density gradient and cryopreserved, and patient PBMCs were collected before and after transplant. General study outcomes and caveats: In tolerant patients, donor-specific Tregs expanded more than Tregs overall, which suggests antigen-driven rather than nonspecific expansion. Because the study included only a small number of patients, the results must be confirmed in larger populations and under other immunosuppression protocols. The most biologically relevant and donor-specific TCRbeta repertoire appeared to be identified by expanding Tregs with activated donor B cells. PCR primers changed over time for some patients, so nucleotide-level comparison across those patients' samples was not possible. Biological reproducibility was not directly addressed, though technical replication error appeared minimal.

This specimen was CD4+ T cells from blood (PBMCs), taken 12 months after the transplant. This sequence was found in a human patient who received a combined kidney and bone marrow transplant. Some T cells seen after a transplant may have their origin in the graft donor.

CDR3 sequence: CASSFTGGETQYF. The sequenced DNA: TGTGCCAGCAGCTTTACCGGCGGAGAGACCCAGTACTTC. The chain is assembled from TRBV7-7 and TRBJ2-5, with no confident D gene call. The CDR3 sequence holds 13 residues, the cysteine and phenylalanine included. Of the read, only the CDR3 DNA is kept; its 39 bases are in frame from base 1. The germline V gene (reference sequence) provides CDR1 SSHAT and CDR2 FNYEAQ. V is cut by 3 bases and J by 4 bases, and the space between the germline ends is 9 bases. The CDR3, completed at both ends by the reference TRBV7-7 and TRBJ2-5 genes, gives the full variable domain GAGVSQSPRYKVTKRGQDVTLRCDPISSHATLYWYQQALGQGPEFLTYFNYEAQPDKSGLPSDRFSAERPEGSISTLTIQRTEQRDSAMYRCASSFTGGETQYFGPGTRLLVL.